The rows below give T cell receptor beta chains drawn from one sample of a study of Graves' ophthalmopathy and Graves' hyperthyroidism. One entry per CDR3 protein results from TCRdb running MiXCR on the multiplex PCR reads. The profile shows 680,000 or so distinct CDR3 sequences, 22% of them singletons. The sample consisted of peripheral blood. The receptors originated from a woman between 18 and 29 years old with stable Graves' hyperthyroidism. Some clones in this sample may be carry-over from other donors' samples. CDR3s include the opening cysteine and the closing phenylalanine or tryptophan. The D gene is left open where the match is weak. Rows give clone size only sometimes, using once, few, many, or a class for an expanded clone.

abundance: few
v_gene: TRBV6-1
d_gene: TRBD1
j_gene: TRBJ2-7
CDR3nt: TGTGCCAGCAGTCAAGACAGGGGGCTTATTGAGCAGTACTTC
CDR3aa: CASSQDRGLIEQYF

abundance: -
v_gene: TRBV20-1
d_gene: TRBD2
j_gene: TRBJ2-7
CDR3nt: TGCAGTGCTATAAGACTAGCGGTCGAGCAGTACTTC
CDR3aa: CSAIRLAVEQYF

abundance: -
v_gene: TRBV24-1
d_gene: -
j_gene: TRBJ2-5
CDR3nt: TGTGCCACCAGTGAGGGTATGCGGGAGACCCAGTACTTC
CDR3aa: CATSEGMRETQYF

abundance: many
v_gene: TRBV12-3/TRBV12-4
d_gene: -
j_gene: TRBJ1-5
CDR3nt: TGTGCCAGCAGTGTCGGGACATTCAATCAGCCCCAGCATTTT
CDR3aa: CASSVGTFNQPQHF

abundance: many
v_gene: TRBV6-1
d_gene: TRBD2
j_gene: TRBJ2-7
CDR3nt: TGTGCCAGCAGAGAACTAGCGGGGGGGCGTTACGAGCAGTACTTC
CDR3aa: CASRELAGGRYEQYF

abundance: -
v_gene: TRBV2
d_gene: TRBD1
j_gene: TRBJ1-6
CDR3nt: TGTGCCAGCAGACCGGGACAGGGACTCTATAATTCACCCCTCCACTTT
CDR3aa: CASRPGQGLYNSPLHF

abundance: -
v_gene: TRBV18
d_gene: -
j_gene: TRBJ1-6
CDR3nt: TGTGCCAGCTCACCACAGGGAGTGAATAATTCACCCCTCCACTTT
CDR3aa: CASSPQGVNNSPLHF

abundance: many
v_gene: TRBV6-1
d_gene: TRBD2
j_gene: TRBJ2-7
CDR3nt: TGTGCCTCCCGCGACACTAGCGGGACCTACGAGCAGTACTTC
CDR3aa: CASRDTSGTYEQYF

abundance: many
v_gene: TRBV7-9
d_gene: -
j_gene: TRBJ1-1
CDR3nt: TGTGCCAGCAGCCTAACGAGCGGGCGAAACACTGAAGCTTTCTTT
CDR3aa: CASSLTSGRNTEAFF

abundance: many
v_gene: TRBV3-1
d_gene: -
j_gene: TRBJ1-1
CDR3nt: TGTGCCAGCAGCCTCACCCATTTCAGCGAGACTGAAGCTTTCTTT
CDR3aa: CASSLTHFSETEAFF

abundance: -
v_gene: TRBV6-5
d_gene: -
j_gene: TRBJ2-2
CDR3nt: TGTGCCAGCAGTTTCAGGGGGAACACCGGGGAGCTGTTTTTT
CDR3aa: CASSFRGNTGELFF

abundance: few
v_gene: TRBV11-2
d_gene: -
j_gene: TRBJ1-5
CDR3nt: TGTGCCAGCAGCTTAGATCGGGGACTCCGAGATCAGCCCCAGCATTTT
CDR3aa: CASSLDRGLRDQPQHF

abundance: many
v_gene: TRBV6-1
d_gene: TRBD1
j_gene: TRBJ2-7
CDR3nt: TGTGCCAGCAAAAGGGACAGGGACTACGAGCAGTACTTC
CDR3aa: CASKRDRDYEQYF

abundance: once
v_gene: TRBV28
d_gene: -
j_gene: TRBJ2-7
CDR3nt: TGTGCCAGCAGTTTCGCCGGCCCGGCCTACGAGCAGTACTTC
CDR3aa: CASSFAGPAYEQYF

abundance: many
v_gene: TRBV7-2
d_gene: -
j_gene: TRBJ1-2
CDR3nt: TGTGCCAGCAGCTCCCCCGGACGCTATGGCTACACCTTC
CDR3aa: CASSSPGRYGYTF

abundance: few
v_gene: TRBV6-5
d_gene: -
j_gene: TRBJ2-2
CDR3nt: TGTGCCAGCAGTTACCAAGGGGGGAACACCGGGGAGCTGTTTTTT
CDR3aa: CASSYQGGNTGELFF

abundance: -
v_gene: TRBV6-1
d_gene: TRBD1
j_gene: TRBJ1-1
CDR3nt: TGTGCCAGCAGTCGAAGCGGACAGGGAGGGGGCATGAACACTGAAGCTTTCTTT
CDR3aa: CASSRSGQGGGMNTEAFF

abundance: few
v_gene: TRBV27
d_gene: TRBD1
j_gene: TRBJ1-5
CDR3nt: TGTGCCAGCAAGGTAGAACAGGGGAATCAGCCCCAGCATTTT
CDR3aa: CASKVEQGNQPQHF

abundance: -
v_gene: TRBV5-1
d_gene: -
j_gene: TRBJ1-1
CDR3nt: TGCGCCAGCCACGACCCCGGAGGAGCTTTCTTT
CDR3aa: CASHDPGGAFF

abundance: many
v_gene: TRBV9
d_gene: -
j_gene: TRBJ1-1
CDR3nt: TGTGCCAGCAGCGAAACGGGGGGAGGCGGCACTGAAGCTTTCTTT
CDR3aa: CASSETGGGGTEAFF

abundance: many
v_gene: TRBV27
d_gene: -
j_gene: TRBJ1-2
CDR3nt: TGTGCCAGCAGTCCGCTCTATGGGGACTATGGCTACACCTTC
CDR3aa: CASSPLYGDYGYTF

abundance: -
v_gene: TRBV12-3/TRBV12-4
d_gene: TRBD1
j_gene: TRBJ1-2
CDR3nt: TGTGCCAGCAGTCTGACAGGGGGATTCGAAGGCTACACCTTC
CDR3aa: CASSLTGGFEGYTF